One and the same sample provided the 11 T cell receptor beta chains below, sequenced in a study of T cell responses to AZD1222 COVID-19 vaccine. Assay: immunoSEQ multiplex PCR; the TCRdb copy retains only in-frame clones and omits some. This sample has some 100,000 clones; 65% to 90% occur once, and the top ten carry around 9.6%. The material sequenced was peripheral blood, taken on day 0 of AZD1222 vaccination. All receptors derive from an adult in good health.

This clone was recorded once. V usage is TRBV6-5 and J usage is TRBJ2-2; 7 nucleotides align to TRBD1. Trimming cost V 7 bases and J 1 base; bases outside gene matches: 3. The germline gives CDR1 MNHEY, CDR2 SVGAGI. The CDR3 extends over 14 amino acids. This CDR3 is CASNRDRNTGELFF. CDR3 coding DNA: TGTGCCAGCAATCGGGACAGGAACACCGGGGAGCTGTTTTTT.

This sequence joins TRBV5-1 and TRBJ2-1; unclear D gene. CDR3 length: 9 amino acids. In germline, CDR1 is SGHRS, CDR2 YFSETQ. Trimming took 7 bases from V and 13 from J, leaving 9 bases between them. CDR3 in DNA: TGCGCCAGCGGTCCCCCCCAGTTCTTC. It translates to CASGPPQFF.

The rearrangement joins TRBV3-1 (or the pseudogene TRBV3-2) to TRBJ1-2; the D is unclear. Germline V gene data show CDR1 as LGHDT and CDR2 as YNNKEL (reference sequence). This CDR3 has 12 amino acids. V was shortened by 1 base and J by 6 bases, with 6 bases between the two germline ends. The CDR3 region has the DNA TGTGCCAGCAGCCAAGCGGTTAATGGCTACACCTTC. Amino acid sequence: CASSQAVNGYTF.

This chain uses TRBV6-2 or TRBV6-3 with TRBJ1-1; D uncertain. Trimming removed 3 bases at V and 5 bases at J, with 7 bases between. The CDR3 is 12 amino acids. The germline gives CDR1 MNHEY, CDR2 SVGEGT. The CDR3 nucleotides are TGTGCCAGCAGTTATACTCGGACTGAAGCTTTCTTT. Residues: CASSYTRTEAFF.

J is TRBJ2-4 and V is TRBV2; D call uncertain. Trimming cost V 1 base and J 11 bases, with 12 bases left between them. There are 13 residues in the CDR3. CDR1 and CDR2 (germline): SNHLY, FYNNEI. This chain's CDR3 is CASSEGPSVLQYF. The CDR3 DNA reads as TGTGCCAGCAGTGAAGGTCCGTCGGTCCTTCAGTACTTC.

CDR3 nucleotides: TGTGCCAGCAGCTTAGGTTCGGTGGGCAATCAGCCCCAGCATTTT. Residues: CASSLGSVGNQPQHF. This chain joins TRBV7-2 and TRBJ1-5; D uncertain. V was cut by 1 base and J by 2 bases, with 9 bases left in between. The CDR3 contains 15 residues. Germline CDR1 is SGHTA and CDR2 is FQGNSA.

This chain uses TRBV5-1 with TRBJ1-1; D is possibly TRBD1 (6 bases). The germline V gene has CDR1 SGHRS and CDR2 YFSETQ. V lost 5 bases and J lost 6, with 11 bases in between. The CDR3 loop spans 12 amino acids. The CDR3 nucleotides read TGCGCCAGCAGACAGGGTGAATCTGAAGCTTTCTTT. Translation: CASRQGESEAFF.

The chain joins TRBV2 to TRBJ2-2; D remains ambiguous. Germline V gene data show CDR1 as SNHLY and CDR2 as FYNNEI. Trimming removed 6 bases from V and 2 bases from J, with 10 bases in between. The CDR3 is made up of 14 amino acids. In DNA form, the CDR3 reads TGTGCCAGCAGGGCCAGGACCAACACCGGGGAGCTGTTTTTT. Translating it yields CASRARTNTGELFF.

The chain couples TRBV15 to TRBJ2-1; D ambiguous. The V and J ends lost 8 bases and 7 bases respectively, with 18 bases between them. CDR3 length: 14 amino acids. Per germline, CDR1 LNHNV and CDR2 YYDKDF (reference sequence). The CDR3 bases are TGTGCCACCCAAATCGGGTGGAACACGAATGAGCAGTTCTTC. Its protein is CATQIGWNTNEQFF.

The V and J genes are TRBV11-2 and TRBJ2-1, with 11 bases identical to TRBD2. The CDR3 contains 15 residues. Germline V gene data show CDR1 as SGHAT and CDR2 as FQNNGV. Trimming took 6 bases from V and 5 from J; bases not matched to a gene: 6. The CDR3: CASRSLAGVHNEQFF. CDR3 DNA: TGTGCCAGCAGATCACTAGCGGGGGTGCACAATGAGCAGTTCTTC.

J is TRBJ1-1 and V is TRBV15; perhaps TRBD1 as D (6 bases). The germline gives CDR1 LNHNV, CDR2 YYDKDF (reference sequence). The CDR3 has 16 amino acids. Trimming shortened V by 5 bases and J by 5 bases, and 21 bases separated the two germline ends. As DNA, the CDR3 is TGTGCCACCAGCCCCACGGGGGGCAGGCCAGGGACTGAAGCTTTCTTT. Translating gives CATSPTGGRPGTEAFF.